Sequencing of this T cell receptor (beta chain) was carried out in a study of blood T cells in healthy people across ages. A second roughly 6 to 12 cycle PCR used barcoded and J-beta primers. Via MiXCR, TCRdb re-called the 5' RACE reads, giving one row per CDR3 protein. This table holds nearly 800,000 distinct CDR3 sequences, 20% to 25% found once. The CDR3 spans 20 residues. J lost 0 bases, V lost 5 bases, and 19 bases had no gene match. The germline V gene has CDR1 SGHAT and CDR2 FQNNGV. This clonotype was observed a few times. These same data were also listed under a study on T cells of mothers and their children.

Input material: blood. This clonotype was sampled from a boy between 10 and 17 years old in good health. This rearrangement joins TRBV11-2 to TRBJ2-7; TRBD2 aligns across 10 bases. This CDR3 reads CASSPGPGTSEIPSSYEQYF. CDR3 DNA sequence: TGTGCCAGCAGCCCCGGACCCGGGACTAGCGAGATCCCGAGCTCCTACGAGCAGTACTTC.